One sample yielded the 2 T cell receptor beta chains listed below, sequenced in a study of PD-1 blockade in classical Hodgkin lymphoma. In every patient, relapse followed autologous stem cell transplantation, while exposure to brentuximab vedotin differed. Generated by immunoSEQ multiplex PCR, the TCRdb table keeps only in-frame clones and is missing some. Seen here are about 22,000 clones, about two thirds observed once, and the top ten hold approximately 5.8%. The starting material was peripheral blood mononuclear cells (PBMCs), obtained at baseline. These receptors were taken from a human donor with classical Hodgkin lymphoma.

This rearrangement joins TRBV9 to TRBJ2-5, with 13 bases matching TRBD2. Germline loops: CDR1 SGDLS, CDR2 YYNGEE. This CDR3 comprises 15 residues. The V segment lost 4 bases and the J segment 5 bases; nucleotides outside the gene matches: 5. The CDR3 spells CASSWGLAGRETQYF. DNA of the CDR3: TGTGCCAGCAGCTGGGGACTAGCGGGGAGGGAGACCCAGTACTTC.

The chain recombines TRBV10-1 with TRBJ2-7, with D perhaps TRBD1 or TRBD2 (5 bases each). Germline V CDR1 and CDR2: WNHNN, SYGVQD (reference sequence). The CDR3 totals 12 residues. V lost 5 bases and J 3 bases, leaving 8 bases between the germline ends. CDR3 in DNA: TGCGCCAGCAGTAGGGACGACTACGAGCAGTACTTC. Residues: CASSRDDYEQYF.